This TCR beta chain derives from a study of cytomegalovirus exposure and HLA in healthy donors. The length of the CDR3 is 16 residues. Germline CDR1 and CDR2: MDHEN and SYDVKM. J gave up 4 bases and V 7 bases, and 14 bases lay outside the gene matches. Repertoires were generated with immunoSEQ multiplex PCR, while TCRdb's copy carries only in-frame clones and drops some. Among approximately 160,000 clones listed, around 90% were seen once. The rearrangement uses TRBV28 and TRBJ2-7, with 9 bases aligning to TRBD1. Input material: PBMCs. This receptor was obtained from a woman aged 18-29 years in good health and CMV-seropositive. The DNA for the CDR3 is TGTGCCAGCACCCCCCCTCCCGGGACAGGGAGGTACGAGCAGTACTTC. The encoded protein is CASTPPPGTGRYEQYF. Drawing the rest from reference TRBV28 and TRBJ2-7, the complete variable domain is DVKVTQSSRYLVKRTGEKVFLECVQDMDHENMFWYRQDPGLGLRLIYFSYDVKMKEKGDIPEGYSVSREKKERFSLILESASTNQTSMYLCASTPPPGTGRYEQYFGPGTRLTVT.